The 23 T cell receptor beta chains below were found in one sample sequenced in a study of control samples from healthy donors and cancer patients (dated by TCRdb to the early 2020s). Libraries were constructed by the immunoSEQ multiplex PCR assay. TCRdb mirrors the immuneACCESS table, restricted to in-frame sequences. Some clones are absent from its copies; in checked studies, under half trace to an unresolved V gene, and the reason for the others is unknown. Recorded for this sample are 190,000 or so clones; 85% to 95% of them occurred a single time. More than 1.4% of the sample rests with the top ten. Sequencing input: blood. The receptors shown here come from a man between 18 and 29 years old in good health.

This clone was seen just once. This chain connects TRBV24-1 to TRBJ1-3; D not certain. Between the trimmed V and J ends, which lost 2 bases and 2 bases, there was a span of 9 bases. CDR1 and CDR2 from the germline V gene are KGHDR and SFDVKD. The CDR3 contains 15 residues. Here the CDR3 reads CATSDSRPTGNTIYF. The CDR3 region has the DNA TGTGCCACCAGTGATTCGCGACCGACTGGAAACACCATATATTTT.

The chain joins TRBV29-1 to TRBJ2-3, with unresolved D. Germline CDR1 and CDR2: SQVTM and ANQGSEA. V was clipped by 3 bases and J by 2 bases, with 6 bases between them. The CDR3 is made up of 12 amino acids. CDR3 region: CSVDRATDTQYF. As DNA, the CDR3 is TGCAGCGTTGATCGTGCCACAGATACGCAGTATTTT.

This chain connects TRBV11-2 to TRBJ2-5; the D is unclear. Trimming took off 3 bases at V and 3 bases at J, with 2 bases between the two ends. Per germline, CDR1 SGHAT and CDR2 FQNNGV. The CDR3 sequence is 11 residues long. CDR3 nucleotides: TGTGCCAGCAGCTTTAAAGAGACCCAGTACTTC. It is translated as CASSFKETQYF. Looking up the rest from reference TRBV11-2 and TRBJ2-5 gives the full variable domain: EAGVAQSPRYKIIEKRQSVAFWCNPISGHATLYWYQQILGQGPKLLIQFQNNGVVDDSQLPKDRFSAERLKGVDSTLKIQPAKLEDSAVYLCASSFKETQYFGPGTRLLVL.

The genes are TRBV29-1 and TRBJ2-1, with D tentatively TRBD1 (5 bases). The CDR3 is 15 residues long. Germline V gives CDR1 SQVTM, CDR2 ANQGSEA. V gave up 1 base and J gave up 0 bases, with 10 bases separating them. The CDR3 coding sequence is TGCAGCGTTGAAGTGGACACCTACTCCTACAATGAGCAGTTCTTC. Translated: CSVEVDTYSYNEQFF.

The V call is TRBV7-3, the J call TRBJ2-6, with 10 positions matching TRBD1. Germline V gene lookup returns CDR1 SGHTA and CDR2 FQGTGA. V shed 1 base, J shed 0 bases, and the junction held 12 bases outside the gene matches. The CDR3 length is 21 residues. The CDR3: CASSLMPRTGGKGSGANVLTF. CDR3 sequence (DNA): TGTGCCAGCAGCTTAATGCCGAGGACAGGGGGGAAAGGCTCTGGGGCCAACGTCCTGACTTTC. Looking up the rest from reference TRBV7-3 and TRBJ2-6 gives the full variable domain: GAGVSQTPSNKVTEKGKYVELRCDPISGHTALYWYRQSLGQGPEFLIYFQGTGAADDSGLPNDRFFAVRPEGSVSTLKIQRTERGDSAVYLCASSLMPRTGGKGSGANVLTFGAGSRLTVL.

Written as DNA, the CDR3 is TGTGCCACCAGTGATTTCGGGGCGAGGGAGCAGTTCTTC. The encoded protein is CATSDFGAREQFF. This chain connects TRBV24-1 to TRBJ2-1; the D gene could be TRBD1 or TRBD2 (5 bases each). The CDR3 runs 13 residues. V was cut by 1 base and J by 10 bases, with 10 bases left in between. Germline values: CDR1 KGHDR, CDR2 SFDVKD.

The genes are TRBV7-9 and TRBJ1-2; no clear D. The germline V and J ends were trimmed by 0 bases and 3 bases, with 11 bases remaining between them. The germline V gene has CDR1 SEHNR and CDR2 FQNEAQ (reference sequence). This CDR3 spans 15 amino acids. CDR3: CASSLASHGDYGYTF. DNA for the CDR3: TGTGCCAGCAGCTTAGCCTCCCACGGGGACTATGGCTACACCTTC. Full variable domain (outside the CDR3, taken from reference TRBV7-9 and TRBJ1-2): DTGVSQNPRHKITKRGQNVTFRCDPISEHNRLYWYRQTLGQGPEFLTYFQNEAQLEKSRLLSDRFSAERPKGSFSTLEIQRTEQGDSAMYLCASSLASHGDYGYTFGSGTRLTVV.

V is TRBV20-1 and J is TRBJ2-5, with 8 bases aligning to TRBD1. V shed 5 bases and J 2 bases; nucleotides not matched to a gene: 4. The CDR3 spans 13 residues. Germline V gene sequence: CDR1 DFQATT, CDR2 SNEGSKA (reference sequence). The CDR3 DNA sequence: TGCAGTGCTTGTGACAGGGGACAAGAGACCCAGTACTTC. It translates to CSACDRGQETQYF.

The CDR3, as DNA: TGTGCCACCAGTGCCAAGATAGCGGGGGGCCGAGATACGCAGTATTTT. This translates into CATSAKIAGGRDTQYF. The chain couples TRBV24-1 to TRBJ2-3; 10 bases line up with TRBD2. J was trimmed by 5 bases and V by 5 bases; bases with no gene match: 9. Germline lookup yields CDR1 KGHDR and CDR2 SFDVKD. The CDR3 runs 16 residues.

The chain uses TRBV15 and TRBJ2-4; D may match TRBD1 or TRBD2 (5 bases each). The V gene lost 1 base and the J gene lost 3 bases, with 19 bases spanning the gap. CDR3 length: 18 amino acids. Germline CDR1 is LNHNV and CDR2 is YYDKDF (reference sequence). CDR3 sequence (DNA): TGTGCCACCAGCAGAGGGGGGTGGATCAGTGATGGCAAAAACATTCAGTACTTC. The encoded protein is CATSRGGWISDGKNIQYF.

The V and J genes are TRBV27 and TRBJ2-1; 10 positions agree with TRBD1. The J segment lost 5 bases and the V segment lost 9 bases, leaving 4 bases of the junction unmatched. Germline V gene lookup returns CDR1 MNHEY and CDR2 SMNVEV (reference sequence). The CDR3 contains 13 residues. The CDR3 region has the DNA TGTGCCAGGCGGGACAGGGGTAACAATGAGCAGTTCTTC. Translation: CARRDRGNNEQFF.

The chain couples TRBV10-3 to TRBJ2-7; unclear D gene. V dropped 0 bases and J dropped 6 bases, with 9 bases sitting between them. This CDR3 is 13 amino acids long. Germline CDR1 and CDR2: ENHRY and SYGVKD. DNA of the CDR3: TGTGCCATCAGTGAGTCCGGCGGCGGCGAGCAGTACTTC. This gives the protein CAISESGGGEQYF.

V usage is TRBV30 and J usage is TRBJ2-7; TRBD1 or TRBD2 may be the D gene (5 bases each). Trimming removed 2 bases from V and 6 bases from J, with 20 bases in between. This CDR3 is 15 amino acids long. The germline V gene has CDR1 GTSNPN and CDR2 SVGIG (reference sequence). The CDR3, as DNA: TGTGCCTGGAGTATTGACTGGGACCCCGAGGGCGAGCAGTACTTC. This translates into CAWSIDWDPEGEQYF.

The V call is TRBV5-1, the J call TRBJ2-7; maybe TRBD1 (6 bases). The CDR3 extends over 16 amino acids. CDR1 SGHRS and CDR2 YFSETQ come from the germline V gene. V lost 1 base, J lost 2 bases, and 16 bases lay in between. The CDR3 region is CASSLSTAGQTYEQYF. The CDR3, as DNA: TGCGCCAGCAGCTTGTCCACCGCTGGACAGACCTACGAGCAGTACTTC.

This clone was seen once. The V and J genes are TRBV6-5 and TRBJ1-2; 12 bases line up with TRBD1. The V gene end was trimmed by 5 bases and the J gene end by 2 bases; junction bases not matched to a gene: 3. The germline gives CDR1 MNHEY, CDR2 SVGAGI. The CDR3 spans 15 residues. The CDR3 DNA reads TGTGCCAGCAGTCTCGGGACAGGGGGCAACTATGGCTACACCTTC. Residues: CASSLGTGGNYGYTF.

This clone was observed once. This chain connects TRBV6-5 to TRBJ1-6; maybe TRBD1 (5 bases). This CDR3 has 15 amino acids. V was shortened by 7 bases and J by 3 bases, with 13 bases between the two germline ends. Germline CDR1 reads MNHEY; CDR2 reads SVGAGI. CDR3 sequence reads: CASTPPGLYNSPLHF. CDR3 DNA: TGTGCCAGCACCCCACCGGGGCTCTATAATTCACCCCTCCACTTT.

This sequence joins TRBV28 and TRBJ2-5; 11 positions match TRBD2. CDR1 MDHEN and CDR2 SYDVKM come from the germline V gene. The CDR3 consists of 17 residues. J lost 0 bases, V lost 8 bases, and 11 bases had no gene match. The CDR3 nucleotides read TGTGCCAGCCATACTAGCGGGGGAGATAGGTACCAAGAGACCCAGTACTTC. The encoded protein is CASHTSGGDRYQETQYF.

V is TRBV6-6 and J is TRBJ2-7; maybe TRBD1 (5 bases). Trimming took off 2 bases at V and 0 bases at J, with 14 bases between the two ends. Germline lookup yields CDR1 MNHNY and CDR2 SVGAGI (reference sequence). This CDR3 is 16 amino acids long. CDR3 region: CASSYLRDISSYEQYF. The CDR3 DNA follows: TGTGCCAGCAGTTACCTCAGGGATATAAGCTCCTACGAGCAGTACTTC.

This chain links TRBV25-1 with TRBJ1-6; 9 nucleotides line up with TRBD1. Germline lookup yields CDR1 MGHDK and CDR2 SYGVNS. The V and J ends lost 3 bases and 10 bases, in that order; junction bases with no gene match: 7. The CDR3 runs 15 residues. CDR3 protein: CASSDGQGSRSPLHF. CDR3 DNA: TGTGCCAGCAGTGACGGACAGGGGAGCAGATCACCCCTCCACTTT.

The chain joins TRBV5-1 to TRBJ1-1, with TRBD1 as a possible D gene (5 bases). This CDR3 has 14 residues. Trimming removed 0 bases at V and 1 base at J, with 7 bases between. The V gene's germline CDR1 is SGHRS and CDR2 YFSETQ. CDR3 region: CASSLGDRNTEAFF. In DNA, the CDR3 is TGCGCCAGCAGCTTGGGGGACCGGAACACTGAAGCTTTCTTT.

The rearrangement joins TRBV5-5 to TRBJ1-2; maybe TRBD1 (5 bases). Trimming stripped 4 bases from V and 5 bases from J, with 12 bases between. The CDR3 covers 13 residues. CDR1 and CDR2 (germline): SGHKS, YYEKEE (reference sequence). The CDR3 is CASSPTVRYGYTF. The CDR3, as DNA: TGTGCCAGCAGCCCGACAGTGAGGTATGGCTACACCTTC.

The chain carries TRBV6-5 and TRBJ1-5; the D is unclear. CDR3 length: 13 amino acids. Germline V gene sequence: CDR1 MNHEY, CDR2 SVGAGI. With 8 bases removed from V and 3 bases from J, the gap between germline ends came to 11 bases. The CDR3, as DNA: TGTGCCAGCCGTCTCGAGTACAATCAGCCCCAGCATTTT. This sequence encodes CASRLEYNQPQHF.

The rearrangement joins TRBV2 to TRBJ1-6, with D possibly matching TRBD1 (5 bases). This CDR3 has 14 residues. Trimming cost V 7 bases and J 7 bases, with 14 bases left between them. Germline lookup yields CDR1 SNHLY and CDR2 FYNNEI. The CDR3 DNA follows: TGTGCCAGCACCGCGTGGGGGTCGAATTCACCCCTCCACTTT. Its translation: CASTAWGSNSPLHF.